Many counts were recorded for the clone carrying this T cell receptor beta chain. This sample is drawn from a study of Graves' ophthalmopathy and Graves' hyperthyroidism. Germline V CDR1 and CDR2: SNHLY, FYNNEI. Trimming removed 7 bases at V and 3 bases at J, with 4 bases between. CDR3 size: 10 residues. The study amplified TCR beta CDR3 regions using RNA transcripts. RT-PCR with HTBI primers came first, then second-round multiplex PCR. TCRdb independently ran MiXCR on the multiplex PCR reads; one entry per CDR3 protein. The data show about 220,000 distinct CDR3 sequences, roughly a fifth seen once. The V gene is TRBV2, the J gene TRBJ2-7; D gene uncertain. Sequenced input: peripheral blood. This clonotype originated in a woman between 50 and 59 years old with Graves' ophthalmopathy. The CDR3 here is CASISYEQYF. CDR3 in DNA: TGTGCCAGCATCAGCTACGAGCAGTACTTC.